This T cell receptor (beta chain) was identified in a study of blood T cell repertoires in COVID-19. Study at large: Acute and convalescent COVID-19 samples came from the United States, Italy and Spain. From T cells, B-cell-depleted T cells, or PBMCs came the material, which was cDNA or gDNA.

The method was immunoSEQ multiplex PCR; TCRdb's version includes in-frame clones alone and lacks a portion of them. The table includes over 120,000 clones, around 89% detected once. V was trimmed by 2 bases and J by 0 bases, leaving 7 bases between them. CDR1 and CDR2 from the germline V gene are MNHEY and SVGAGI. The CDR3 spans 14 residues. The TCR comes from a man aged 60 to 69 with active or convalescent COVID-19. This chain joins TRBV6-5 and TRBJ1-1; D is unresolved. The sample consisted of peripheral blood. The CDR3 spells CASSYTAVNTEAFF. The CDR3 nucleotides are TGTGCCAGCAGTTACACAGCGGTGAACACTGAAGCTTTCTTT.